These T cell receptor beta chains were read from a single sample in a study of shared clonotypes between healthy human individuals. TCRdb's table, derived via immunoSEQ multiplex PCR, lists solely in-frame clones and lacks some. The repertoire holds approximately 2,300,000 clones, with around 93% as singletons. The source material was naive CD4+ T cells from PBMCs. Source of these receptors: a man between 18 and 29 years old in good health. Some clones in this sample may be carry-over from other donors' samples. CDR3s include the opening cysteine and the closing phenylalanine or tryptophan. The D gene is left open where the match is weak. Rows may omit the clone size; those that give it use once, few, many or a size class.

>TRBJ2-7|NA|NA|TRBV6-1
TGTGCCAGCAGTGAAGCATCGGGGACGAACTACGAGCAGTACTTC
CASSEASGTNYEQYF
>TRBJ2-3|TRBD2|NA|TRBV7-9
TGTGCCAGCAGTCCAGGGACTAGCGGAGACACAGATACGCAGTATTTT
CASSPGTSGDTDTQYF
>TRBJ2-2|NA|NA|TRBV9
TGTGCCAGCAGCGCCTCAGTCGGTGGAGGCGTGATAACCGGGGAGCTGTTTTTT
CASSASVGGGVITGELFF
>TRBJ1-2|TRBD1|NA|TRBV27
TGTGCCAGCAGGCTAGACAGGGCGCGAGCTAACTATGGCTACACCTTC
CASRLDRARANYGYTF
>TRBJ2-3|NA|NA|TRBV11-2
TGTGCCAGCAGCTTTAGGGACCATACAGATACGCAGTATTTT
CASSFRDHTDTQYF
>TRBJ2-7|NA|NA|TRBV30
TGTGCCTGGAGTCCAGCTTACGAGCAGTACTTC
CAWSPAYEQYF
>TRBJ2-1|NA|NA|TRBV7-3
TGTGCCAGCAGCGCCCGACAGGAGCGCTACAATGAGCAGTTCTTC
CASSARQERYNEQFF
>TRBJ2-7|NA|few|TRBV6-5
TGTGCCACTACGACTAGGGGGCCGAAATGGGAGCAGTACTTC
CATTTRGPKWEQYF
>TRBJ2-1|TRBD2|once|TRBV6-6
TGTGCCAGCAGCCCAGCGGGAGGGCCTCTTGGCAATGAGCAGTTCTTC
CASSPAGGPLGNEQFF
>TRBJ2-3|TRBD1|NA|TRBV5-1
TGCGCCAGCAGCCAAAGACCGGGACAGGGCACTAGCACAGATACGCAGTATTTT
CASSQRPGQGTSTDTQYF
>TRBJ2-5|TRBD2|NA|TRBV5-4
TGTGCCAGCAGCGGGACTAGCGGGTTACAAGAGACCCAGTACTTC
CASSGTSGLQETQYF
>TRBJ2-7|TRBD1|NA|TRBV5-4
TGTGCCAGCAGCTTGGGTCCAGGGGGCGAGCAGTACTTC
CASSLGPGGEQYF
>TRBJ2-3|TRBD1|NA|TRBV6-4
TGTGCCAGCAGCCCGACAACAGGGGGGACAGATACGCAGTATTTT
CASSPTTGGTDTQYF
>TRBJ1-5|TRBD1|NA|TRBV6-1
TGTGCCAGCAGTGACCCGGGACAGGGGCACAATCAGCCCCAGCATTTT
CASSDPGQGHNQPQHF
>TRBJ1-5|TRBD1|once|TRBV28
TGTGCCAGCAGTTTGTCGGACAGGGCGAAAAATCAGCCCCAGCATTTT
CASSLSDRAKNQPQHF
>TRBJ2-7|NA|few|TRBV5-1
TGCGCCAGCAGCTTGCATCTGGATGAGCAGTACTTC
CASSLHLDEQYF
>TRBJ2-5|TRBD2|NA|TRBV7-6
TGTGCCAGCAGCTTCGGACTAGCGGGAGGGCAAGAGACCCAGTACTTC
CASSFGLAGGQETQYF
>TRBJ1-1|NA|NA|TRBV27
TGTGCCAGCAGTTTAGTACAGACATCTATGAACACTGAAGCTTTCTTT
CASSLVQTSMNTEAFF
>TRBJ1-2|NA|NA|TRBV5-8
TGTGCCAGCAGCCCGGATGACGGCTATGGCTACACCTTC
CASSPDDGYGYTF
>TRBJ1-5|NA|NA|TRBV19
TGTGCCAGTAGTCTCGCAGGAGCCCAGCATTTT
CASSLAGAQHF
>TRBJ2-3|NA|NA|TRBV19
TGTGCCAGCGCCGGGACAGATACGCAGTATTTT
CASAGTDTQYF
>TRBJ1-3|NA|NA|TRBV7-2
TGTGCCAGCAGCGCCTCAGGTTCGGGAAACACCATATATTTT
CASSASGSGNTIYF
>TRBJ1-2|TRBD1|few|TRBV5-1
TGCGCCAGCAGCTTGGCCTGGGACAGGGGATCGAGTGGCTACACCTTC
CASSLAWDRGSSGYTF
>TRBJ2-1|NA|once|TRBV28
TGTGCCAGCAGTTTTCTGGGAGGCCTCTACAATGAGCAGTTCTTC
CASSFLGGLYNEQFF
>TRBJ1-4|TRBD1|NA|TRBV28
TGTGCCAGCAGTAGACAGGGTGGCGAAAAACTGTTTTTT
CASSRQGGEKLFF
>TRBJ2-3|NA|NA|TRBV2
TGTGCCAGCAGGAAGGAAGGTTTCACAGATACGCAGTATTTT
CASRKEGFTDTQYF
>TRBJ2-5|TRBD2|NA|TRBV28
TGTGCCAGCAGACGAGCGGGAGGGCTAGAGACCCAGTACTTC
CASRRAGGLETQYF
>TRBJ1-1|NA|NA|TRBV6-5
TGTGCCAGCAGTTACAGTTTTAACACTGAAGCTTTCTTT
CASSYSFNTEAFF